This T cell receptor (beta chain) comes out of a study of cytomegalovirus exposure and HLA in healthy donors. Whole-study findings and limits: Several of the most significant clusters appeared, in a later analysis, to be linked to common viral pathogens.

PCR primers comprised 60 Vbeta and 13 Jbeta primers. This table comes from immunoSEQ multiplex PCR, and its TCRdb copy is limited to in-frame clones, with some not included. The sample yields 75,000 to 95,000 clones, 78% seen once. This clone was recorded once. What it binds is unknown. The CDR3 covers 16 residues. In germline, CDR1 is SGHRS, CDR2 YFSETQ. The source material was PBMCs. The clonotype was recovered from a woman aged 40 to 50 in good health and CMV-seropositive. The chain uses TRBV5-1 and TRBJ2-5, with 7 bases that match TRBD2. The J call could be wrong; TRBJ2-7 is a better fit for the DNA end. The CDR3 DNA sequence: TGCGCCAGCAGCTTGGCCACGCGGGAGCGATCCTACGAGCAGTACTTC. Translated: CASSLATRERSYEQYF.